This T cell receptor beta chain originates from a study of control samples from healthy donors and cancer patients. V lost 10 bases to trimming and J lost 5 bases, with 16 bases between them. In germline, CDR1 is SGHDT, CDR2 YYEEEE. The CDR3 consists of 14 residues. Sequencing was performed with immunoSEQ multiplex PCR; in TCRdb, only in-frame clones are kept and a portion is missing. Among around 86,000 clones listed, around 90% were seen once. This TCR was recovered from a woman in her sixties with head and neck cancer. The chain uses TRBV5-6 and TRBJ1-6, with D unresolved. Source material: PBMCs. The CDR3 bases are TGTGCCTCTCAAGCGGGCAGACATAATTCACCCCTCCACTTT. This sequence encodes CASQAGRHNSPLHF.